The 14 T cell receptor beta chains presented below share a single source sample, sequenced in a study of human T cells and chemical hapten exposure. Time point indicated: patch test 1, 2 weeks after DPC sensitization. Indicated treatment: therapeutic diphenylcyclopropenone sensitization with weekly scalp DPC. Whole blood that had not been fractionated was the source of extracted total RNA. TCRdb re-called the RACE reads with MiXCR, one entry per CDR3 protein. The repertoire holds 35,000 or so distinct CDR3 sequences, 5.5% to 8% seen once, with roughly 9% in the top ten. This material consisted of whole blood, taken in connection with sensitization to the hapten diphenylcyclopropenone (DPC). The source is a woman aged 25 to 39 with alopecia areata. Some clones in this sample may be carry-over from other donors' samples.

This clonotype showed up many times. The chain carries TRBV12-3 or TRBV12-4 and TRBJ1-2; maybe TRBD1 (5 bases). V was clipped by 7 bases and J by 7 bases, with 19 bases between them. The CDR3 is made up of 14 amino acids. CDR3 region: CASTVGQGVGGYTF. The CDR3 DNA follows: TGTGCCAGCACCGTCGGGCAGGGAGTCGGTGGCTACACCTTC.

This chain connects TRBV28 to TRBJ2-3; D gene unclear. Germline-derived CDR1 and CDR2 are MDHEN and SYDVKM. The CDR3 has 14 residues. The ends were cut back, 2 bases at V and 2 bases at J, with 8 bases in the middle. The CDR3 nucleotides are TGTGCCAGCAGTTTAAGGGCAGTCACAGATACGCAGTATTTT. Translation: CASSLRAVTDTQYF.

V gene TRBV6-1 combines with J gene TRBJ1-1, with 10 bases lining up with TRBD1. CDR1 and CDR2 from the germline V gene are MNHNS and SASEGT. The CDR3 has 13 amino acids. Trimming at V came to 6 bases and at J to 5 bases, leaving 3 bases not matched to a gene. The CDR3 here is CASRGTGETEAFF. The CDR3 DNA follows: TGTGCCAGCAGAGGGACAGGGGAGACTGAAGCTTTCTTT.

The gene calls are TRBV27 and TRBJ1-6; 8 nucleotides agree with TRBD1. Germline-derived CDR1 and CDR2 are MNHEY and SMNVEV (reference sequence). The V gene end was trimmed by 11 bases and the J gene end by 5 bases; junction bases not matched to a gene: 5. This CDR3 spans 13 amino acids. CDR3 nucleotide sequence: TGTGCCTGTGGGACAGGCCATAATTCACCCCTCCACTTT. This translates into CACGTGHNSPLHF.

There are many counts of this clonotype. The rearrangement joins TRBV18 to TRBJ1-1, with a weak D call TRBD1 (6 bases). This CDR3 comprises 15 residues. Trimming removed 3 bases at V and 3 bases at J, with 14 bases between. The germline gives CDR1 KGHSH, CDR2 LQKENI. CDR3 nucleotide sequence: TGTGCCAGCTCACCCCAGCGAACAGGGCACACTGAAGCTTTCTTT. It codes for CASSPQRTGHTEAFF.

This clonotype was seen ten or more times. V gene TRBV29-1 combines with J gene TRBJ1-3; no clear D. Trimming removed 4 bases at V and 0 bases at J, with 13 bases between. Germline lookup yields CDR1 SQVTM and CDR2 ANQGSEA. This CDR3 region has 15 residues. Here the CDR3 reads CSVAYIGSSGNTIYF. The CDR3 bases are TGCAGCGTTGCTTACATTGGGAGCTCTGGAAACACCATATATTTT.

This chain connects TRBV10-3 to TRBJ1-6; 7 bases fit TRBD1. The length of the CDR3 is 16 residues. Per germline, CDR1 ENHRY and CDR2 SYGVKD. The V and J ends lost 11 bases and 5 bases, in that order; junction bases with no gene match: 15. The CDR3, as DNA: TGTGCCGCTCGTGGGGCAGGGGGGGTAGATAATTCACCCCTCCACTTT. Amino acids: CAARGAGGVDNSPLHF.

A few counts support this clonotype. V gene TRBV16 combines with J gene TRBJ2-4; D tentatively reads TRBD1 or TRBD2 (7 bases each). CDR1 and CDR2 (germline): KGHSY, FQNENV. V lost 4 bases and J lost 9, with 22 bases in between. CDR3 length: 16 residues. CDR3 amino acids: CASSLSHQGGTGIQYF. CDR3 nucleotides: TGTGCCAGCAGCCTATCCCATCAGGGGGGGACGGGCATTCAGTACTTC. Complete variable domain (other parts from reference TRBV16 and TRBJ2-4): GEEVAQTPKHLVRGEGQKAKLYCAPIKGHSYVFWYQQVLKNEFKFLISFQNENVFDETGMPKERFSAKCLPNSPCSLEIQATKLEDSAVYFCASSLSHQGGTGIQYFGAGTRLSVL.

This clonotype is medium-sized within its sample. The CDR3 nucleotides are TGTGCCAGCAGCGACGCCACAAATTCACCCCTCCACTTT. Translating it yields CASSDATNSPLHF. The chain couples TRBV9 to TRBJ1-6, with no clear D. This CDR3 region has 13 residues. Trimming took 3 bases from V and 7 from J, leaving 8 bases between them. Per germline, CDR1 SGDLS and CDR2 YYNGEE.

This CDR3 is CASSSGTGGWGYGYTF. The CDR3 DNA reads as TGTGCCAGCAGCTCAGGGACAGGGGGCTGGGGCTATGGCTACACCTTC. The V gene is TRBV5-6, the J gene TRBJ1-2; 12 nucleotides match TRBD1. Germline V gives CDR1 SGHDT, CDR2 YYEEEE. With 3 bases clipped from V and 4 bases from J, the junction kept 7 bases outside the gene matches. The CDR3 has 16 amino acids.

The J gene is TRBJ2-2, the V gene TRBV2; 9 bases match TRBD1. With V trimmed by 3 bases and J by 0 bases, 2 bases remained unmatched. This CDR3 has 16 residues. Germline-derived CDR1 and CDR2 are SNHLY and FYNNEI. The CDR3 DNA sequence: TGTGCCAGCAGTGATGGACAGGGGACGAACACCGGGGAGCTGTTTTTT. This gives the protein CASSDGQGTNTGELFF.

This clonotype was seen many times. J is TRBJ2-3 and V is TRBV27; weak D call: TRBD1 (6 bases). Trimming shortened V by 6 bases and J by 0 bases, and 13 bases separated the two germline ends. Germline V CDR1 and CDR2: MNHEY, SMNVEV (reference sequence). The CDR3 is made up of 15 amino acids. The DNA of the CDR3 is TGTGCCAGCAGCCAGGGGCTCCTCAGCACAGATACGCAGTATTTT. Translated, it gives CASSQGLLSTDTQYF.

This clonotype was seen many times. The chain couples TRBV12-3 or TRBV12-4 to TRBJ2-7, with D possibly being TRBD1 or TRBD2 (5 bases each). This CDR3 has 14 amino acids. V was cut by 7 bases and J by 5 bases, with 18 bases left in between. The CDR3 DNA reads as TGTGCCAGCACCTACGGGACGAGGGTGAACGAGCAGTACTTC. Its protein is CASTYGTRVNEQYF.

The chain links TRBV7-2 to TRBJ1-5; perhaps TRBD1 as D (6 bases). CDR1 SGHTA and CDR2 FQGNSA come from the germline V gene. Between the trimmed V and J ends, which lost 3 bases and 12 bases, there was a span of 18 bases. The CDR3 totals 14 residues. CDR3 DNA sequence: TGTGCCAGCAGCTTGACAGGCGTTAGCAGCTACCAGCATTTT. Translated: CASSLTGVSSYQHF.